This T cell receptor (beta chain) was sequenced during a study of PD-1 blockade in classical Hodgkin lymphoma. Method: immunoSEQ multiplex PCR; TCRdb's copy keeps in-frame clones and lacks some. This repertoire shows more than 55,000 clones, about 88% found once; its top ten account for about 5.6%. CDR3 size: 15 residues. V lost 2 bases to trimming and J lost 0 bases, with 9 bases between them. Germline V lookup: CDR1 SGHRS, CDR2 YFSETQ. Each and every patient relapsed after autologous stem cell transplantation, and patients got differing brentuximab vedotin exposure. This clone appeared a single time.

This rearrangement joins TRBV5-1 to TRBJ2-1, with D perhaps matching TRBD1 (5 bases). The specimen was peripheral blood mononuclear cells (PBMCs), collected before the second cycle of nivolumab. The receptor was derived from a human donor with classical Hodgkin lymphoma. As DNA, the CDR3 is TGCGCCAGCAGCTTACAGGTGCCCTCCTACAATGAGCAGTTCTTC. The encoded protein is CASSLQVPSYNEQFF. Using reference TRBV5-1 and TRBJ2-1 for the parts outside the CDR3, the full variable domain is KAGVTQTPRYLIKTRGQQVTLSCSPISGHRSVSWYQQTPGQGLQFLFEYFSETQRNKGNFPGRFSGRQFSNSRSEMNVSTLELGDSALYLCASSLQVPSYNEQFFGPGTRLTVL.